The 27 T cell receptor beta chains below were found in one sample sequenced in a study of T cells after yellow fever vaccination. TCRdb ran MiXCR on the 5' RACE reads and lists one entry per CDR3 protein. The sample consists of a few hundred thousand distinct CDR3 sequences, around 6.8% of them appearing once. The input for sequencing was PBMCs, taken more than 35 days after the first yellow fever vaccination. The receptor source for this set is a man younger than 30 who received the YFV17D yellow fever vaccine.

This chain uses TRBV12-3 or TRBV12-4 with TRBJ2-6, with a weak D call TRBD1 (5 bases). There are 18 residues in the CDR3. The V end lost 2 bases, the J end lost 0 bases, and 14 bases lay between the germline ends. CDR3: CASSLFLQGLSGANVLTF. In DNA form, the CDR3 reads TGTGCCAGCAGTTTATTCCTCCAGGGCCTCTCTGGGGCCAACGTCCTGACTTTC.

In this sample, this clonotype turned up many times. The V and J genes are TRBV23-1 and TRBJ2-4; 7 bases map to TRBD1. TRBV23-1 is given ORF status, its function remaining uncertain. V gave up 8 bases and J gave up 0 bases; unmatched junction bases: 13. CDR3 length: 17 residues. The CDR3 reads CASSPGQQELAKNIQYF. The DNA of the CDR3 is TGCGCCAGCTCACCGGGACAGCAAGAGCTAGCCAAAAACATTCAGTACTTC.

The chain combines TRBV13 with TRBJ2-1, with D possibly TRBD1 on 6 matching bases. Germline-derived CDR1 and CDR2 are PRHDT and FYEKMQ (reference sequence). The CDR3 consists of 15 residues. Trimming took 4 bases from V and 0 from J, leaving 10 bases between them. The CDR3 DNA reads TGTGCCAGCAGCTGGGGACACAGCTCCTACAATGAGCAGTTCTTC. This translates into CASSWGHSSYNEQFF.

This clonotype came up a few times. The rearrangement links TRBV20-1 to TRBJ1-5, with D unresolved. Germline V CDR1 and CDR2: DFQATT, SNEGSKA (reference sequence). The CDR3 extends over 14 amino acids. The germline V and J ends were trimmed by 5 bases and 3 bases, with 14 bases remaining between them. This CDR3 reads CSAVSEGYNQPQHF. In DNA form, the CDR3 reads TGCAGTGCTGTATCGGAGGGATACAATCAGCCCCAGCATTTT.

This clonotype showed up just a few times. The V gene is TRBV20-1, the J gene TRBJ2-3; D possibly uses TRBD1 or TRBD2 (5 bases each). CDR1 DFQATT and CDR2 SNEGSKA come from the germline V gene (reference sequence). V shed 5 bases and J shed 10 bases, with 25 bases lying between them. This CDR3 has 15 amino acids. CDR3 coding DNA: TGCAGTGCTCCCGGTTCGGGGCGGACGTTAACGCCGCAGTATTTT. It translates to CSAPGSGRTLTPQYF.

The V gene is TRBV10-3, the J gene TRBJ2-3; D uncertain. With 0 bases removed from V and 0 bases from J, the gap between germline ends came to 7 bases. There are 15 residues in the CDR3. Germline V lookup: CDR1 ENHRY, CDR2 SYGVKD. The DNA of the CDR3 is TGTGCCATCAGTGAGTCTCAAACCAGCACAGATACGCAGTATTTT. Translating it yields CAISESQTSTDTQYF.

There are a few counts of this clonotype. The chain joins TRBV30 to TRBJ2-1; the D is unclear. The CDR3 covers 13 residues. Germline CDR1 GTSNPN, CDR2 SVGIG (reference sequence). Trimming took 3 bases from V and 7 from J, leaving 13 bases between them. The CDR3 DNA sequence: TGTGCCTGGAGAAACATCAGGCAAAATGAGCAGTTCTTC. Its protein is CAWRNIRQNEQFF.

This clonotype was counted only a few times. CDR3 bases: TGTGCCAGCAGCTCCTTCCTAGGAGATACGCAGTATTTT. Translated, it gives CASSSFLGDTQYF. V usage is TRBV7-3 and J usage is TRBJ2-3; no definite D call. CDR1 and CDR2 (germline): SGHTA, FQGTGA. Trimming took 4 bases from V and 5 from J, leaving 10 bases between them. CDR3 length: 13 amino acids. Full variable domain (outside the CDR3, taken from reference TRBV7-3 and TRBJ2-3): GAGVSQTPSNKVTEKGKYVELRCDPISGHTALYWYRQSLGQGPEFLIYFQGTGAADDSGLPNDRFFAVRPEGSVSTLKIQRTERGDSAVYLCASSSFLGDTQYFGPGTRLTVL.

This clonotype was seen many times. The rearrangement joins TRBV6-1 to TRBJ1-5; 7 bases match TRBD1. The V gene end was trimmed by 6 bases and the J gene end by 6 bases; junction bases not matched to a gene: 8. The CDR3 is 14 residues long. Germline-derived CDR1 and CDR2 are MNHNS and SASEGT. The CDR3 nucleotides read TGTGCCAGCAGAGCCGACAGGGACGGTCAGCCCCAGCATTTT. Translated, it gives CASRADRDGQPQHF.

This clonotype was recorded a few times. V usage is TRBV3-1 and J usage is TRBJ2-3, with 7 bases identical to TRBD2. The V gene's germline CDR1 is LGHDT and CDR2 YNNKEL (reference sequence). The V gene end was trimmed by 5 bases and the J gene end by 4 bases; junction bases not matched to a gene: 9. The CDR3 runs to 15 residues. The CDR3 nucleotides are TGTGCCAGCAGCAAGGAGGGGAGGGCGGCAGATACGCAGTATTTT. Translated, it gives CASSKEGRAADTQYF.

The V call is TRBV30, the J call TRBJ2-7; perhaps TRBD1 as D (6 bases). The CDR3 sequence is 14 residues long. CDR1 is GTSNPN, CDR2 SVGIG, per germline (reference sequence). The germline V and J ends were trimmed by 0 bases and 1 base, with 10 bases remaining between them. The CDR3 DNA is TGTGCCTGGAGTGTAAACAGGGTTTCCTACGAGCAGTACTTC. Its protein is CAWSVNRVSYEQYF.

The chain couples TRBV5-4 to TRBJ2-1, with 13 bases aligning to TRBD2. Germline assignment: CDR1 SGHNT and CDR2 YYREEE (reference sequence). This CDR3 comprises 17 residues. With V trimmed by 4 bases and J by 0 bases, 4 bases remained unmatched. This CDR3 reads CASSQGLAGSSYNEQFF. The CDR3 DNA is TGTGCCAGCAGCCAGGGACTAGCGGGGAGCTCCTACAATGAGCAGTTCTTC.

CDR3 region: CASSGGWAGELFF. As DNA, the CDR3 is TGTGCCAGCAGTGGGGGTTGGGCCGGGGAGCTGTTTTTT. V and J are TRBV2 and TRBJ2-2; D ambiguous. The CDR3 loop spans 13 amino acids. The V and J ends lost 4 bases and 6 bases respectively, with 9 bases between them. Germline-derived CDR1 and CDR2 are SNHLY and FYNNEI.

This rearrangement joins TRBV4-1 to TRBJ1-5; no firm D call. V lost 4 bases and J 2 bases, leaving 18 bases between the germline ends. Germline V gene data show CDR1 as MGHRA and CDR2 as YSYEKL. This CDR3 is 17 amino acids long. The CDR3 sequence is CASSPGRLGSGNQPQHF. CDR3 DNA: TGCGCCAGCAGCCCGGGCAGGCTGGGGAGCGGCAATCAGCCCCAGCATTTT.

This clonotype was detected a few times. The V and J genes are TRBV12-3 or TRBV12-4 and TRBJ2-1; D uncertain. V dropped 3 bases and J dropped 5 bases, with 14 bases sitting between them. The CDR3 runs to 15 residues. The CDR3 DNA sequence: TGTGCCAGCAGTTTTTATCGCACCCGGGACAATGAGCAGTTCTTC. It translates to CASSFYRTRDNEQFF.

The chain is built from TRBV4-3 and TRBJ1-2, with 10 bases fitting TRBD1. Trimming removed 3 bases from V and 5 bases from J; junction bases left unmatched: 6. Germline loops: CDR1 LGHNA, CDR2 YSLEER. The CDR3 extends over 15 amino acids. CDR3 sequence (DNA): TGCGCCAGCAGCCAGAGGGGGACAGGGGCATATGGCTACACCTTC. This gives the protein CASSQRGTGAYGYTF.

V and J are TRBV7-3 and TRBJ1-2; 7 nucleotides agree with TRBD1. Germline V CDR1 and CDR2: SGHTA, FQGTGA. V lost 5 bases to trimming and J lost 2 bases; unmatched junction nucleotides: 17. This CDR3 is built from 18 residues. The CDR3: CASSVPGQLPYPNYGYTF. The CDR3 region has the DNA TGTGCCAGCAGCGTTCCGGGACAGCTACCTTACCCAAACTATGGCTACACCTTC.

This clonotype was recorded a few times. V is TRBV4-1 and J is TRBJ1-5; D is uncertain. Deletions cut 1 base from V and 1 base from J, with 17 bases between. The CDR3 length is 18 residues. Germline V gene data show CDR1 as MGHRA and CDR2 as YSYEKL. CDR3 sequence reads: CASSQALFGFRSNQPQHF. DNA for the CDR3: TGCGCCAGCAGCCAAGCCTTATTCGGGTTTCGGAGCAATCAGCCCCAGCATTTT.

The chain employs TRBV5-1 and TRBJ2-7, with 11 nucleotides matching TRBD1. Trimming cost V 0 bases and J 4 bases; bases outside gene matches: 3. CDR1 SGHRS and CDR2 YFSETQ come from the germline V gene. This CDR3 region has 15 residues. The CDR3 coding sequence is TGCGCCAGCAGCTTGGAGGGGACAGGGGGTTACGAGCAGTACTTC. Translation gives CASSLEGTGGYEQYF.

This clonotype was recorded at least ten times. The chain uses TRBV20-1 and TRBJ2-3; 9 positions agree with TRBD2. V lost 4 bases and J lost 7; bases outside the gene matches: 9. CDR1 and CDR2 (germline): DFQATT, SNEGSKA (reference sequence). The CDR3 is made up of 14 amino acids. CDR3 sequence: CSAISGGGGNTQYF. Written as DNA, the CDR3 is TGCAGTGCTATTAGCGGGGGAGGCGGTAATACGCAGTATTTT.

Only a few counts were recorded for this clonotype. Relative to the germline gene, one junction end is altered; a read error may explain this. The V and J genes are TRBV15 and TRBJ1-4; a possible D gene is TRBD1 (5 bases). This CDR3 has 15 residues. Germline CDR1 is LNHNV and CDR2 is YYDKDF (reference sequence). The chain's CDR3 is CATSGDQGDRIGLFF. The CDR3 coding sequence is TGTGCCACCAGCGGAGACCAGGGAGATAGAATCGGACTGTTTTTT.

This clonotype appeared many times. This sequence joins TRBV6-2 or TRBV6-3 and TRBJ2-7; D tentatively fits TRBD1 or TRBD2 (5 bases each). The CDR3 runs 14 residues. The V end was cut by 2 bases, the J end by 2 bases, with 10 bases between. CDR1 is MNHEY, CDR2 SVGEGT, per germline. The CDR3 protein is CASSYGTTTYEQYV. The CDR3 DNA sequence: TGTGCCAGCAGTTACGGGACGACTACCTACGAGCAGTACGTC.

This clonotype showed up many times. This rearrangement joins TRBV18 to TRBJ1-2; D gene uncertain. Trimming took 0 bases from V and 3 from J, leaving 5 bases between them. Germline V gene lookup returns CDR1 KGHSH and CDR2 LQKENI. The CDR3 is 13 amino acids. The CDR3 DNA follows: TGTGCCAGCTCACCACCAACAGACTATGGCTACACCTTC. The encoded protein is CASSPPTDYGYTF.

This clonotype has just a few counts. The chain combines TRBV30 with TRBJ2-7, with 7 nucleotides matching TRBD1. CDR3 size: 14 residues. V gave up 2 bases and J gave up 6 bases; unmatched junction bases: 10. Germline CDR1 reads GTSNPN; CDR2 reads SVGIG (reference sequence). CDR3 coding DNA: TGTGCCTGGAGTTTACAGGGGTACGAGGTCGAGCAGTACTTC. This codes for CAWSLQGYEVEQYF.

This clonotype was counted only a few times. V and J are TRBV6-7 and TRBJ1-4; D is perhaps TRBD1 (5 bases). TRBV6-7 is assigned to the ORF class and has an uncertain function. Trimming took off 2 bases at V and 3 bases at J, with 10 bases between the two ends. The CDR3 runs to 15 residues. DNA of the CDR3: TGTGCCAGCAGTTACGAAGGGGCAGCTAATGAAAAACTGTTTTTT. Its protein is CASSYEGAANEKLFF.

This clonotype was observed a few times. The chain links TRBV11-1 to TRBJ1-2, with no clear D. This CDR3 comprises 12 residues. V lost 1 base, J lost 7 bases, and 7 bases lay in between. CDR1 SGHAT and CDR2 FQDESV come from the germline V gene (reference sequence). The CDR3 sequence: CASSLEGLGYTF. Written as DNA, the CDR3 is TGTGCCAGCAGCTTAGAAGGGCTTGGCTACACCTTC.

This clonotype was detected a few times. The chain links TRBV18 to TRBJ2-5; perhaps TRBD1 as D (6 bases). This CDR3 contains 14 residues. CDR1 and CDR2 from the germline V gene are KGHSH and LQKENI. The V end was cut by 4 bases, the J end by 2 bases, with 11 bases between. The CDR3 loop is CASSLGQQQETQYF. The CDR3 DNA reads TGTGCCAGCTCACTCGGACAGCAGCAAGAGACCCAGTACTTC.